The 8 T cell receptor beta chains below all came from one sample that was sequenced in a study of identical twins. TCRdb re-analysed the 5' RACE reads in MiXCR, keeping a single row per CDR3 protein. The sample records hundreds of thousands of distinct CDR3 sequences, around 10% being singletons. Sequenced sample: memory (CD45RO+) T cells sorted from blood. Receptors were obtained from a woman aged 18-30 years in good health.

This clonotype appeared many times. The V gene is TRBV7-2, the J gene TRBJ2-1; unclear D gene. Trimming removed 6 bases from V and 3 bases from J, with 15 bases in between. There are 15 residues in the CDR3. The germline V gene encodes CDR1 SGHTA and CDR2 FQGNSA. CDR3 DNA: TGTGCCAGCAGGGAAGAGGCTAGGGTCTACAATGAGCAGTTCTTC. Translated: CASREEARVYNEQFF.

This clonotype was recorded a few times. The gene calls are TRBV3-1 and TRBJ1-3; D call uncertain. This CDR3 is 14 amino acids long. Deletions cut 1 base from V and 4 bases from J, with 8 bases between. CDR1 and CDR2 from the germline V gene are LGHDT and YNNKEL (reference sequence). The CDR3 DNA is TGTGCCAGCAGCCAAGGTTGGCAGGGAAACACCATATATTTT. Its protein is CASSQGWQGNTIYF. The full variable domain, with the rest looked up from reference TRBV3-1 and TRBJ1-3, is DTAVSQTPKYLVTQMGNDKSIKCEQNLGHDTMYWYKQDSKKFLKIMFSYNNKELIINETVPNRFSPKSPDKAHLNLHINSLELGDSAVYFCASSQGWQGNTIYFGEGSWLTVV.

This clonotype was counted between two and nine times. The chain employs TRBV5-1 and TRBJ2-5; 10 bases are shared with TRBD2. Germline CDR1 SGHRS, CDR2 YFSETQ. The CDR3 totals 15 residues. J gave up 4 bases and V 4 bases, and 7 bases lay outside the gene matches. The CDR3 protein is CASSVSGGFPETQYF. The CDR3 nucleotides read TGCGCCAGCAGCGTTAGCGGGGGGTTCCCAGAGACCCAGTACTTC.

The table lists this clonotype with a few counts. The chain has TRBV7-9 and TRBJ1-6; D is uncertain. In germline, CDR1 is SEHNR, CDR2 FQNEAQ (reference sequence). Trimming pared 3 bases from V and 9 bases from J, leaving 15 bases between. The CDR3 is made up of 15 amino acids. CDR3 amino acids: CASSLGTTAPSPLHF. CDR3 bases: TGTGCCAGCAGCTTGGGAACGACCGCCCCTTCACCCCTCCACTTT. The full variable domain, its missing parts supplied by reference TRBV7-9 and TRBJ1-6, is DTGVSQNPRHKITKRGQNVTFRCDPISEHNRLYWYRQTLGQGPEFLTYFQNEAQLEKSRLLSDRFSAERPKGSFSTLEIQRTEQGDSAMYLCASSLGTTAPSPLHFGNGTRLTVT.

This clonotype appeared a few times. The chain links TRBV5-8 to TRBJ2-5; 8 bases agree with TRBD2. In germline, CDR1 is SGHTS, CDR2 YDEGEE. CDR3 length: 14 residues. V lost 4 bases to trimming and J lost 1 base; unmatched junction nucleotides: 3. Written as DNA, the CDR3 is TGTGCCAGCAGCCACGGACTAGCCCAAGAGACCCAGTACTTC. It specifies CASSHGLAQETQYF. The full variable domain, completed using reference TRBV5-8 and TRBJ2-5, is EAGVTQSPTHLIKTRGQQATLRCSPISGHTSVYWYQQALGLGLQFLLWYDEGEERNRGNFPPRFSGRQFPNYSSELNVNALELEDSALYLCASSHGLAQETQYFGPGTRLLVL.

This clonotype has more than one count but fewer than ten. The gene calls are TRBV29-1 and TRBJ2-3; 12 positions agree with TRBD2. The CDR3 totals 13 residues. CDR1 is SQVTM, CDR2 ANQGSEA, per germline. The V gene end was trimmed by 6 bases and the J gene end by 3 bases; junction bases not matched to a gene: 1. This CDR3 reads CSVTSGRTDTQYF. CDR3 DNA: TGCAGCGTGACTAGCGGGAGAACAGATACGCAGTATTTT.

The chain employs TRBV6-2 or TRBV6-3 and TRBJ2-7; 9 nucleotides align to TRBD1. The germline V gene encodes CDR1 MNHEY and CDR2 SVGEGT. J was trimmed by 4 bases and V by 4 bases; bases with no gene match: 23. The CDR3 is 20 residues long. Here the CDR3 reads CASSSRAGTGMGTGVYEQYF. DNA of the CDR3: TGTGCCAGCAGTTCAAGAGCCGGGACAGGGATGGGGACGGGAGTGTACGAGCAGTACTTC.

This clonotype occurred a few times. This rearrangement joins TRBV3-1 to TRBJ2-5; 11 nucleotides align to TRBD2. The CDR3 spans 15 residues. The V and J ends lost 4 bases and 10 bases, in that order; junction bases with no gene match: 11. Per the germline V gene, CDR1 is LGHDT and CDR2 is YNNKEL (reference sequence). CDR3 nucleotide sequence: TGTGCCAGCAGCCTCGGGACTAGCGGTGGTAGGGACCAGTACTTC. Its protein product is CASSLGTSGGRDQYF.